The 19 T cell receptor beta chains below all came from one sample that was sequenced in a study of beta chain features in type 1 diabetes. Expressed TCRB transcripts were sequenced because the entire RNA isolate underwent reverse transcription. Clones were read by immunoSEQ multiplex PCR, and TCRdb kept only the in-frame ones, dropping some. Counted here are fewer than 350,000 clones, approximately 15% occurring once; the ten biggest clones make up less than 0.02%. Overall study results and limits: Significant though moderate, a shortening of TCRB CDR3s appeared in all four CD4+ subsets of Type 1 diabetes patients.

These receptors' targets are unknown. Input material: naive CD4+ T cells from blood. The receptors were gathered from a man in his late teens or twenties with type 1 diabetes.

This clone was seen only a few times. This CDR3 reads CAWSGQGGPSPLHF. The DNA of the CDR3 is TGTGCCTGGAGCGGCCAGGGGGGACCTTCACCCCTCCACTTT. V is TRBV30 and J is TRBJ1-6; 7 positions agree with TRBD1. The CDR3 spans 14 residues. Looked up from germline, CDR1 is GTSNPN and CDR2 is SVGIG (reference sequence). With 3 bases clipped from V and 9 bases from J, the junction kept 8 bases outside the gene matches.

CDR3 residues: CASNRGDREGETQYF. CDR3 bases: TGTGCCAGTAATCGAGGGGACAGGGAAGGAGAGACCCAGTACTTC. The rearrangement joins TRBV19 to TRBJ2-5; TRBD1 agrees at 9 bases. The CDR3 extends over 15 amino acids. V shed 7 bases and J 4 bases; nucleotides not matched to a gene: 10. Germline V gene lookup returns CDR1 LNHDA and CDR2 SQIVND (reference sequence).

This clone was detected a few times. In DNA, the CDR3 is TGTGCCAGCAGCTCAGGCGGGACAGGGAAAAACATTCAGTACTTC. Translation gives CASSSGGTGKNIQYF. V is TRBV5-4 and J is TRBJ2-4; TRBD1 agrees at 9 bases. Germline CDR1 reads SGHNT; CDR2 reads YYREEE (reference sequence). The CDR3 extends over 15 amino acids. Unmatched junction bases numbered 5, after V lost 3 bases and J lost 4 bases.

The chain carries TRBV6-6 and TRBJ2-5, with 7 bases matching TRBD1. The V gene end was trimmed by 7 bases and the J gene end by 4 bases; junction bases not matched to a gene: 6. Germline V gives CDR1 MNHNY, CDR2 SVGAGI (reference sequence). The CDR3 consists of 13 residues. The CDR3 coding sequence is TGTGCCAGCATGAGGGGGCAAGGAGAGACCCAGTACTTC. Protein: CASMRGQGETQYF.

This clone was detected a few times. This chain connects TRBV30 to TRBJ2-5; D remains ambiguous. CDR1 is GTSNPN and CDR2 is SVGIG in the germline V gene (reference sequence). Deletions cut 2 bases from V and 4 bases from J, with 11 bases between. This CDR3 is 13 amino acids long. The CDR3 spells CAWSRLNGETQYF. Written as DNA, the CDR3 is TGTGCCTGGAGTCGACTCAACGGAGAGACCCAGTACTTC.

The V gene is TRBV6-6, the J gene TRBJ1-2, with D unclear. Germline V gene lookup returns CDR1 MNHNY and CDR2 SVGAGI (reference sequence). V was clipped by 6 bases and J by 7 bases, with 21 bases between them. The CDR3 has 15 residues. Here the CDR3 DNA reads TGTGCCAGCAGCCCACGAGGAGACCGGCCTTCTGGCTACACCTTC. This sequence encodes CASSPRGDRPSGYTF.

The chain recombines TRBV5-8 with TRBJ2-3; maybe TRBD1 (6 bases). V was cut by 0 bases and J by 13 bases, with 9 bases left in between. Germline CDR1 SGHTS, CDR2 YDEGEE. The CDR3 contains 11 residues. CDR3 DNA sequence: TGTGCCAGCAGCTTGGGGGGACAAAAGTATTTT. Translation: CASSLGGQKYF.

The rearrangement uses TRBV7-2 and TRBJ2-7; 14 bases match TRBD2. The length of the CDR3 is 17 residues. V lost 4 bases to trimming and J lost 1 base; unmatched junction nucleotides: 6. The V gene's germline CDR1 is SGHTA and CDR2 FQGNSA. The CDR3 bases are TGTGCCAGCAGCTCGGGACTAGCGGGAGACCCTTCCTACGAGCAGTACTTC. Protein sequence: CASSSGLAGDPSYEQYF.

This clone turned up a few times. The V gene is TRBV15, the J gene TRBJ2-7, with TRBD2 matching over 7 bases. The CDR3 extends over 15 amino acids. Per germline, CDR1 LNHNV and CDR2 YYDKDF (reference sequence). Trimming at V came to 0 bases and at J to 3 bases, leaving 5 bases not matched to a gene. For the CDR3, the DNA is TGTGCCACCAGCAGAGATATGGGGGGGGTCTACGAGCAGTACTTC. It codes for CATSRDMGGVYEQYF.

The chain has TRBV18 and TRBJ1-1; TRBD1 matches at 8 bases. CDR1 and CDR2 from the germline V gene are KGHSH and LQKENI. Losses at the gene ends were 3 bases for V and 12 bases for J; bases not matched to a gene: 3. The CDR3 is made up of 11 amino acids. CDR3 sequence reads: CASSPDRATFF. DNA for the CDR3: TGTGCCAGCTCACCGGACAGGGCTACTTTCTTT.

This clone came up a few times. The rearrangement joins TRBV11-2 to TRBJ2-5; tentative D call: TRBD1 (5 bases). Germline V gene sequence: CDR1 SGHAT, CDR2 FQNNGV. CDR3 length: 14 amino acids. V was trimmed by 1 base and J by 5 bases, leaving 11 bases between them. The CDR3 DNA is TGTGCCAGCAGCTTAGGGCAGGGTCCCGAGACCCAGTACTTC. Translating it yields CASSLGQGPETQYF.

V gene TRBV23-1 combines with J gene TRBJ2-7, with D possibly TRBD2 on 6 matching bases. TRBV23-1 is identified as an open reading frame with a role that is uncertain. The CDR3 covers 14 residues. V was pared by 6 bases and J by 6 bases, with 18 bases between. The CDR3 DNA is TGCGCCAGCAGCGGTCTGGCGGCGGGGAGCGAGCAGTACTTC. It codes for CASSGLAAGSEQYF.

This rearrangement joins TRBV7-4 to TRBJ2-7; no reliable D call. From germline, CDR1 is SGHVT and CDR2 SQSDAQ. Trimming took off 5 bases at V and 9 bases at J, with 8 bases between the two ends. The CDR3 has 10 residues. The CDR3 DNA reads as TGTGCCAGCAGCCCCCCCGGGCAGTACTTC. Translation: CASSPPGQYF.

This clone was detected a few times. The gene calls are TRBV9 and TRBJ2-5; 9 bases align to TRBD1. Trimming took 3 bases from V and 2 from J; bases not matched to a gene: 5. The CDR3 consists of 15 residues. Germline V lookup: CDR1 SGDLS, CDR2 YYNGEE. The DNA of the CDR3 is TGTGCCAGCAGCGCCTCCGGGACAGGGCAAGAGACCCAGTACTTC. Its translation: CASSASGTGQETQYF.

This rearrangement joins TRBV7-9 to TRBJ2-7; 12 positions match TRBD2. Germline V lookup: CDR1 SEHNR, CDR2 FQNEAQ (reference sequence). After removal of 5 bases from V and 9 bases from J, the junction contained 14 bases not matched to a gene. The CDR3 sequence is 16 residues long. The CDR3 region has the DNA TGTGCCAGCAGCCAGATGGGACTAGCGGGCGGGCCCTTGCAGTACTTC. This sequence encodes CASSQMGLAGGPLQYF.

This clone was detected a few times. CDR3 protein: CASSQVYGETQYF. CDR3 DNA: TGCGCCAGCAGCCAAGTTTACGGGGAGACCCAGTACTTC. The J gene is TRBJ2-5, the V gene TRBV4-3; D not resolved. The germline V and J ends were trimmed by 1 base and 5 bases, with 8 bases remaining between them. CDR1 and CDR2 from the germline V gene are LGHNA and YSLEER. CDR3 length: 13 amino acids.

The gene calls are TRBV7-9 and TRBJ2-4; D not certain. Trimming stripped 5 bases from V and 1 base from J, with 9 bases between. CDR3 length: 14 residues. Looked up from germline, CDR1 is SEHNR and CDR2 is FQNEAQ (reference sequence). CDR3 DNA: TGTGCCAGCAGCCGTATTTCGGCCAAAAACATTCAGTACTTC. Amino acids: CASSRISAKNIQYF. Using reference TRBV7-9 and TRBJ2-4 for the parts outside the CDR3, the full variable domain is DTGVSQNPRHKITKRGQNVTFRCDPISEHNRLYWYRQTLGQGPEFLTYFQNEAQLEKSRLLSDRFSAERPKGSFSTLEIQRTEQGDSAMYLCASSRISAKNIQYFGAGTRLSVL.

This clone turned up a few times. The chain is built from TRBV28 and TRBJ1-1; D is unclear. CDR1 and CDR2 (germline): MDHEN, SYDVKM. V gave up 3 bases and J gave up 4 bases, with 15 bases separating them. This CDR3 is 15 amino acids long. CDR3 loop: CASSLLRVGSTEAFF. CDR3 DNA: TGTGCCAGCAGTTTGCTGAGGGTGGGGAGCACTGAAGCTTTCTTT.

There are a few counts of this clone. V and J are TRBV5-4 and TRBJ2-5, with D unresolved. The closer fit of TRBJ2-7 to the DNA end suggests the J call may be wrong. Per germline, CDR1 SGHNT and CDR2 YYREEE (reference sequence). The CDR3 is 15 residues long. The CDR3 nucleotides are TGTGCCAGCAGCTTACGTGGAGTCCCCACCTACGAGCAGTACTTC. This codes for CASSLRGVPTYEQYF.